The T cell receptor beta chain under discussion was sequenced for a study of blood T cells in healthy people across ages (dated by TCRdb to between 2014 and 2017). For the study in its entirety: In model experiments, template switching captured about one uniquely barcoded TCR beta cDNA molecule for every two T cells. Using deep sequencing normalized with unique cDNA molecular identifiers, the study measured how TCR beta repertoire diversity changes with age. For two donors (one aged 18 to 30 and one aged 80 or older), the study analyzed two additional independent replicas of 1 million unique cDNA reads from the same blood draw. Donors were grouped into four age groups: young (average approximately 15 years), middle-aged (39), aged (about 60) and long-lived (approximately 82). What the authors observed across the whole study: Donor CMV infection status was unknown, potentially confounding age-related changes in expanded clonotypes. Compared with the aged group, the long-lived group had more naive CD4+ T cells, fewer expanded clones and increased TCR diversity, suggesting age selection. As age increased, observed TCR beta diversity per million T cells dropped in a roughly linear way, and a significant reduction was already evident by age 40. Estimates of total diversity based on one million sequenced T cells were regarded as lower bounds and as underestimates. Conclusive comparison of naive and antigen-experienced compartments was prevented by the profiling of bulk unsorted PBMCs. Observed TCR beta diversity correlated strongly with the percentage of naive T cells measured by flow cytometry.

To prepare the library, 5' RACE was applied. Sequenced on an Illumina HiSeq 2500. A second roughly 7 to 12 cycle PCR used a sample-barcoded 5' primer and a J-beta primer mix. Each TCR beta cDNA molecule received a unique molecular identifier from a template-switch 5' adaptor carrying 12 random nucleotides. Each sample yielded at least 3 million CDR3-containing paired-end reads. All of the RNA was converted into first-strand cDNA using the Mint cDNA synthesis kit, with a TRBC-specific oligonucleotide serving as the primer. After uracil-DNA glycosylase treatment, a first 18-cycle PCR used universal primers M1SS and BC2_uni_R on all cDNA. The paper's data handling went like this. Each sample was normalized by randomly selecting 1 million high-quality reads, each carrying a distinct molecular identifier. Reads with shared molecular identifiers were discarded instead of being binned into consensus sequences. MiTCR, run with a Q25 quality threshold and the strictest error-elimination algorithm, handled CDR3 identification, clonotype clustering and error correction. A nonparametric unseen species model with Euler transformation was used to estimate a lower bound on total TCR beta diversity. TCRdb itself trimmed the public reads at Q25 with fastp, ran MiXCR and retained productive beta chains. Rows with a matching CDR3 protein are joined into one entry that keeps the most common DNA and genes. TCRdb, not the original authors, processed these V and J calls. Here the sample has about 930,000 distinct CDR3 sequences; about 28% occur a single time. The ten largest clonotypes hold roughly a tenth of the sample.

A note on this clonotype: Its antigen target is currently unknown. No base quality values were provided; no much bigger clone lies one nucleotide off.

The roughly 39 donors, aged about 6 to 95 years, were systemically healthy Caucasian individuals from Russia. Roughly 9 milliliters of peripheral blood were drawn from each donor into EDTA-treated Vacutainer tubes. PBMCs were isolated by Ficoll-Paque density-gradient centrifugation, with at least 7 million obtained per sample. Total RNA was extracted from PBMCs with Trizol reagent, with at least 6 micrograms obtained per sample. Naive CD45RAhigh/CD27high T cell percentages were measured by flow cytometry on a PBMC aliquot from every donor. These data were also filed under a second study, of T cells of mothers and their children. In that second paper, the authors write: Donors were nine systemically healthy Caucasian individuals: three mothers and their six children. cDNA synthesis consumed the entire amount of extracted RNA, loaded at around 1.5 ug RNA in each 15 ul reaction. In the second PCR, the M1S primer added sample barcodes and 2-4 random nucleotides. Over 10 million TCR beta CDR3 reads came from each mother, compared with a few million reads from each child. Thymic selection shapes the output of TCR recombination in a similar way in related and unrelated pairs, and inherited differences have a minor effect. Normalized repertoire overlap was always found to be slightly, but never significantly, higher in related mother-child pairs than in unrelated mother-child pairs. No persistent microchimeric T cell clones were found, with a detection sensitivity of around 100 clones per million clonotypes. To look for features that set related mother-child pairs apart from unrelated individuals, the researchers ran deep NGS to compare the TCR beta repertoires of mothers and children. Mothers averaged roughly 40 +/- 4 years of age and children averaged about 10 +/- 4 years. Libraries were sequenced on Illumina HiSeq 2000 with 100+100 nt paired-end reads after adapter ligation with NEBNext reagents. To prevent cross-contamination, the mother and child libraries were prepared a month apart and were sequenced in separate runs. Between about 500,000 and 2,100,000 distinct TCR beta clonotypes were identified per donor. Naive TCR beta clonotypes were estimated from low-frequency clonotypes matched to each donor's FACS-determined naive share, without sorting.

Sequencing used blood. The source of this sequence is a woman in her forties in good health.

CDR3 sequence: CASSLSPGSSYEQYF. In nucleotides, the sequence is TGTGCCAGCAGTTTATCCCCAGGGAGCTCCTACGAGCAGTACTTC. The chain couples TRBV27 to TRBJ2-7, with a tentative D call of TRBD1 or TRBD2, each matching 5 bases. From cysteine to phenylalanine, the CDR3 is 15 amino acids long. The DNA shown is the 45-base CDR3, in frame from base 1. V lost 0 bases and J lost 0 bases; the stretch between them is 9 bases long. Via the germline V gene (reference sequence), CDR1 is MNHEY and CDR2 SMNVEV.